The clone carrying this T cell receptor beta chain was observed a handful of times. Its antigen is unknown. All patients were untreated before thyroid surgery. The data belong to a study of metastatic and nonmetastatic thyroid tumors. Study at large: Repertoire comparisons spanned blood and tumor or nodule tissue from malignant and benign thyroid patients.

Per the authors' pipeline: For papillary thyroid cancer, a distant-metastasis classifier was constructed from CDR3 differences observed across clinicopathological groups. TCRdb reanalyzed the PCR reads via MiXCR. The V and J calls, along with clone size, are taken from TCRdb and not from the paper's own processing. The sample consists of about 15,000 clones, around 20% of them appearing once. The germline CDR1 and CDR2 sequences are SNHLY and FYNNEI. V was pared by 4 bases and J by 3 bases, with 10 bases between. This CDR3 has 14 residues. Notes on the study in general: Malignant thyroid tumors reportedly exceeded benign nodules significantly in TCR beta diversity, with the difference appearing in blood and tumor.

The source material was blood. The chain is built from TRBV2 and TRBJ1-5; weak D call: TRBD1 (6 bases). The source is a female donor with papillary thyroid cancer or a benign thyroid nodule (not recorded which). Some clones in this sample may be carry-over from other donors' samples. The CDR3 region is CASSGEGVNQPQHF. CDR3 bases: TGTGCCAGCAGTGGAGAGGGGGTCAATCAGCCCCAGCATTTT.